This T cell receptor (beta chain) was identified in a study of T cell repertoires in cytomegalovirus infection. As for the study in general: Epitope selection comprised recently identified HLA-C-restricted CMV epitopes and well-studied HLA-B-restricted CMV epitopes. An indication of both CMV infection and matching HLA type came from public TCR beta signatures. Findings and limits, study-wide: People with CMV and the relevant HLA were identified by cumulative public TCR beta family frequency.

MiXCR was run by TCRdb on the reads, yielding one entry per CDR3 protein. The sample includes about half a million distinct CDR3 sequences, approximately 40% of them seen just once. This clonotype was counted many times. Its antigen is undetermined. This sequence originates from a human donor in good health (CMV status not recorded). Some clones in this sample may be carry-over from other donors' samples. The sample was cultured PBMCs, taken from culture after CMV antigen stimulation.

CDR3: CASSLREAAVNTEAFF. The CDR3 DNA reads as TGTGCCAGCAGCTTACGGGAGGCAGCGGTGAACACTGAAGCTTTCTTT. The V and J genes are TRBV7-8 and TRBJ1-1; D gene uncertain. From germline, CDR1 is SGHVS and CDR2 FQNEAQ. Trimming took off 2 bases at V and 0 bases at J, with 13 bases between the two ends. This CDR3 spans 16 amino acids.